This TCR beta chain derives from a study of Ad26.COV2.S vaccination and SARS-CoV-2 variants. Study-wide background: Donor had been placed in the Ad26.COV2.S arm of the COV1001 trial. Doses of Ad26.COV2.S were injected into muscle once or twice, 56 days apart.

CDR1 SQVTM and CDR2 ANQGSEA come from the germline V gene. The CDR3 is made up of 14 amino acids. Unmatched junction bases numbered 12, after V lost 6 bases and J lost 5 bases. Clones were sequenced by immunoSEQ multiplex PCR, and TCRdb holds only the in-frame ones, with some missing. Among roughly 680,000 clones listed, around 90% were seen once. Treatment given: about 20 received Ad26.COV2.S at low or high dose, single or two shots; 5 received placebo; per-sample allocation not given. After the first vaccine or placebo injection, samples were drawn on day 63. Boston supplied an adult donor aged 18-55 years. Participants' vaccine, an Ad26 vector, delivered Wuhan-strain SARS-CoV-2 spike.

The rearrangement links TRBV29-1 to TRBJ1-1; the match to TRBD1 covers 7 bases. The material sequenced was peripheral blood, taken in a trial of Ad26.COV2.S vaccine versus placebo. The TCR sequence derives from a person aged 18-60 years who received the Ad26.COV2.S COVID-19 vaccine or a placebo. The CDR3 protein is CSVGTNRGGTEAFF. CDR3 in DNA: TGCAGCGTAGGCACAAACAGGGGTGGGACTGAAGCTTTCTTT. The full variable domain, in which reference TRBV29-1 and TRBJ1-1 provide the parts outside the CDR3, is SAVISQKPSRDICQRGTSLTIQCQVDSQVTMMFWYRQQPGQSLTLIATANQGSEATYESGFVIDKFPISRPNLTFSTLTVSNMSPEDSSIYLCSVGTNRGGTEAFFGQGTRLTVV.